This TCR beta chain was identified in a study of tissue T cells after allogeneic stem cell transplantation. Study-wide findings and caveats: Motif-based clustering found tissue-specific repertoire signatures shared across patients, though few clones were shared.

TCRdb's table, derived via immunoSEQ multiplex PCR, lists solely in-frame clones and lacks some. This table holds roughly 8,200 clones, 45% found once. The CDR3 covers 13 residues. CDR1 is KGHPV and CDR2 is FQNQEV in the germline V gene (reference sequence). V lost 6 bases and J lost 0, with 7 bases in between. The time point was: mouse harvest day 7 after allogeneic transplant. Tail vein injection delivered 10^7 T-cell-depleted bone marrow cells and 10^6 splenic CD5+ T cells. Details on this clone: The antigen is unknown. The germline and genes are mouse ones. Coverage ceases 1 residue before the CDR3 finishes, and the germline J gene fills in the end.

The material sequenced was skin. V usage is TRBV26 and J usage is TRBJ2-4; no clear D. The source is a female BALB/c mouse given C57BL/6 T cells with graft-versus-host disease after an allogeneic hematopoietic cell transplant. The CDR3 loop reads CASSPNSQNTLYF. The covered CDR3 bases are TGTGCCAGCAGCCCGAATAGTCAAAACACCTTGTAC.